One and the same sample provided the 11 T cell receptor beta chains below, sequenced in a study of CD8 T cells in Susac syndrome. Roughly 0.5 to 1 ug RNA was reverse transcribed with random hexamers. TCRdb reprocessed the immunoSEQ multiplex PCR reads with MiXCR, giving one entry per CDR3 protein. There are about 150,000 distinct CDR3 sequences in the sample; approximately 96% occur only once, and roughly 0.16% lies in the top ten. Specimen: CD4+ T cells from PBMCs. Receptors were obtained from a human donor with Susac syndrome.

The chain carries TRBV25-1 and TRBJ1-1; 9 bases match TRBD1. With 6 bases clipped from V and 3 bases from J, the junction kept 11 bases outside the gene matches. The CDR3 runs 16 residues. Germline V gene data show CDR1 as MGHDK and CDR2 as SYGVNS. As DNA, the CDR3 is TGTGCCAGCAGCCCATACAGGGGGCTTGGGGACACTGAAGCTTTCTTT. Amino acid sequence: CASSPYRGLGDTEAFF. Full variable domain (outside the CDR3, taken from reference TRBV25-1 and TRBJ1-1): EADIYQTPRYLVIGTGKKITLECSQTMGHDKMYWYQQDPGMELHLIHYSYGVNSTEKGDLSSESTVSRIRTEHFPLTLESARPSHTSQYLCASSPYRGLGDTEAFFGQGTRLTVV.

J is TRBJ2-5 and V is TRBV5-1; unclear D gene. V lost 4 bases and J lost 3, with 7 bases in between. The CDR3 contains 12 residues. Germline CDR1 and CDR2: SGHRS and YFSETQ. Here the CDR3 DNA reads TGCGCCAGCAGCAAAACAAAAGAGACCCAGTACTTC. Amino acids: CASSKTKETQYF.

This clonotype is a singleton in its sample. CDR3 nucleotide sequence: TGTGCCAGCAGCGCATCAACAGGCCCCACAGATACGCAGTATTTT. Its protein is CASSASTGPTDTQYF. V is TRBV7-3 and J is TRBJ2-3; D perhaps matches TRBD1 (5 bases). CDR1 SGHTA and CDR2 FQGTGA come from the germline V gene. The V and J ends lost 5 bases and 2 bases respectively, with 14 bases between them. This CDR3 comprises 15 residues.

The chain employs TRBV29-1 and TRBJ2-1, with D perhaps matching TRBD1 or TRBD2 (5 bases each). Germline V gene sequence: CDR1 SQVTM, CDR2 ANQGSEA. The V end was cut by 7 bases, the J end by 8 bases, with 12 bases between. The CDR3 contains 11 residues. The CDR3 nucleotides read TGCAGCGCAGAAAGGGACCATGAGCAGTTCTTC. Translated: CSAERDHEQFF.

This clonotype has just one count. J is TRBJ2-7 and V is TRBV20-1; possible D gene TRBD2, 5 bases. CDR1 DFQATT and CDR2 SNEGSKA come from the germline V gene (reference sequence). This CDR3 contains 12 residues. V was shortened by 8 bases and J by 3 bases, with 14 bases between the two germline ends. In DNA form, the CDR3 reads TGCAGTCCCCCCAGCGGCGACTACGAGCAGTACTTC. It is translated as CSPPSGDYEQYF.

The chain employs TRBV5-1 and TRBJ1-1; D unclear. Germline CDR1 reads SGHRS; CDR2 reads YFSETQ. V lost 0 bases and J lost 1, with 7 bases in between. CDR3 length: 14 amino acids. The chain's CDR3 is CASSLANPNTEAFF. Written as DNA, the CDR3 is TGCGCCAGCAGCTTGGCCAACCCGAACACTGAAGCTTTCTTT. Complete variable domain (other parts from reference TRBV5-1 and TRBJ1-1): KAGVTQTPRYLIKTRGQQVTLSCSPISGHRSVSWYQQTPGQGLQFLFEYFSETQRNKGNFPGRFSGRQFSNSRSEMNVSTLELGDSALYLCASSLANPNTEAFFGQGTRLTVV.

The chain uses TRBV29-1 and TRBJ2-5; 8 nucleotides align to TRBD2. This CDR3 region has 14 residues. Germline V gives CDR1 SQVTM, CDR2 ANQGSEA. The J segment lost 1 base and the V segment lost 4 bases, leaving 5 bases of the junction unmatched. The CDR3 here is CSVGGLGGQETQYF. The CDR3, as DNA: TGCAGCGTTGGGGGACTAGGTGGCCAAGAGACCCAGTACTTC.

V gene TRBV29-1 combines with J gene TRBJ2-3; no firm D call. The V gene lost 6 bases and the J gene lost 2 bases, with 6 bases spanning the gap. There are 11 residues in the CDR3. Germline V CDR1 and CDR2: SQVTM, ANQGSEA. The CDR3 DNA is TGCAGCGTGGCCCTCACAGATACGCAGTATTTT. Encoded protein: CSVALTDTQYF.

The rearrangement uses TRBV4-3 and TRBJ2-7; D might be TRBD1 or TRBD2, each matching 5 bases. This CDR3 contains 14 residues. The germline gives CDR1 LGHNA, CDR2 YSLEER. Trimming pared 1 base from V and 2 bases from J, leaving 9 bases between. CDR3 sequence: CASSQATGPYEQYF. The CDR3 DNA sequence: TGCGCCAGCAGCCAAGCTACGGGACCCTACGAGCAGTACTTC.

The CDR3 spells CASTPGGGYGYTF. The CDR3 DNA sequence: TGTGCCAGCACCCCGGGGGGGGGCTATGGCTACACCTTC. The chain recombines TRBV6-5 with TRBJ1-2; possibly TRBD1 for D (5 bases). With 7 bases removed from V and 4 bases from J, the gap between germline ends came to 13 bases. Germline-derived CDR1 and CDR2 are MNHEY and SVGAGI. The CDR3 has 13 amino acids.

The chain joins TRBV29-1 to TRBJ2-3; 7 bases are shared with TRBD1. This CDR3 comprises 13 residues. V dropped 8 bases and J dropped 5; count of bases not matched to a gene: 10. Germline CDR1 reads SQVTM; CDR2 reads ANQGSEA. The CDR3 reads CSTSQQGKDTQYF. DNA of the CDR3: TGCAGCACATCCCAACAGGGGAAAGATACGCAGTATTTT.